These 15 T cell receptor beta chains were all obtained from the same sample, sequenced in a study of blood T cell repertoires in COVID-19. Profiling relied on immunoSEQ multiplex PCR, and the TCRdb table lists in-frame clones only, not all of them. The sample lists 210,000 or so clones; roughly 80% were seen once. The sample taken for sequencing was peripheral blood. The receptors here all came from a human donor in a cohort sampled during active COVID-19.

The genes are TRBV11-2 and TRBJ2-7; possibly TRBD2 for D (6 bases). The CDR3 spans 17 residues. Germline V gene data show CDR1 as SGHAT and CDR2 as FQNNGV. V lost 1 base and J lost 6, with 22 bases in between. CDR3 sequence (DNA): TGTGCCAGCAGCTTAGTGTACGGCGGGACCGTCTTTATCGAGCAGTACTTC. Amino acid sequence: CASSLVYGGTVFIEQYF.

The chain is built from TRBV7-9 and TRBJ1-3; TRBD1 matches 7 bases. The J segment lost 2 bases and the V segment lost 6 bases, leaving 1 base of the junction unmatched. The CDR3 runs 13 residues. CDR1 is SEHNR and CDR2 is FQNEAQ in the germline V gene (reference sequence). CDR3 DNA: TGTGCCAGCAGAACAGGGGCTGGAAACACCATATATTTT. It translates to CASRTGAGNTIYF.

The chain combines TRBV5-1 with TRBJ1-6, with 10 bases fitting TRBD1. J lost 11 bases, V lost 4 bases, and 12 bases had no gene match. This CDR3 has 16 amino acids. Germline values: CDR1 SGHRS, CDR2 YFSETQ. DNA for the CDR3: TGCGCCAGCAGCCTGAGACAGGGGGCAGTTGGGACACCCCTCCACTTT. This translates into CASSLRQGAVGTPLHF.

This chain connects TRBV28 to TRBJ2-1, with TRBD2 identical over 8 bases. Germline V gene data show CDR1 as MDHEN and CDR2 as SYDVKM. The CDR3 loop spans 16 amino acids. Trimming removed 6 bases from V and 1 base from J; junction bases left unmatched: 8. CDR3 in amino acids: CASSLPAGGSYNEQFF. The CDR3 bases are TGTGCCAGCAGCTTACCCGCGGGAGGTTCCTACAATGAGCAGTTCTTC.

This rearrangement joins TRBV7-9 to TRBJ2-1; D ambiguous. CDR1 SEHNR and CDR2 FQNEAQ come from the germline V gene (reference sequence). The CDR3 is 15 residues long. Trimming stripped 5 bases from V and 0 bases from J, with 11 bases between. CDR3 in DNA: TGTGCCAGCAGCCTCTCCGAGAGCTCCTACAATGAGCAGTTCTTC. Amino acids: CASSLSESSYNEQFF.

This CDR3 is CSVAGWSTGELFF. The CDR3 region has the DNA TGCAGCGTTGCGGGGTGGAGTACCGGGGAGCTGTTTTTT. J is TRBJ2-2 and V is TRBV29-1; weak D call: TRBD2 (5 bases). CDR1 and CDR2 from the germline V gene are SQVTM and ANQGSEA. V was pared by 4 bases and J by 5 bases, with 11 bases between. The CDR3 is 13 amino acids.

The genes are TRBV5-4 and TRBJ1-1, with D possibly TRBD1 on 5 matching bases. V gave up 7 bases and J gave up 1 base, with 11 bases separating them. Germline values: CDR1 SGHNT, CDR2 YYREEE (reference sequence). The CDR3 is 13 residues long. The CDR3 nucleotides read TGTGCCAGCGGTCGGGGGTCGAACACTGAAGCTTTCTTT. Its protein product is CASGRGSNTEAFF. Using reference TRBV5-4 and TRBJ1-1 for the parts outside the CDR3, the full variable domain is ETGVTQSPTHLIKTRGQQVTLRCSSQSGHNTVSWYQQALGQGPQFIFQYYREEENGRGNFPPRFSGLQFPNYSSELNVNALELDDSALYLCASGRGSNTEAFFGQGTRLTVV.

This CDR3 reads CASSYTFGRGTDTQYF. CDR3 sequence (DNA): TGTGCCAGCAGTTACACCTTCGGGAGAGGGACAGATACGCAGTATTTT. This chain links TRBV6-5 with TRBJ2-3, with a tentative D call TRBD2 (6 bases). CDR1 is MNHEY, CDR2 SVGAGI, per germline. The CDR3 runs to 16 residues. V was clipped by 2 bases and J by 3 bases, with 15 bases between them.

This clone was detected many times. The gene calls are TRBV19 and TRBJ2-1, with a weak D call TRBD2 (6 bases). The CDR3 is made up of 17 amino acids. In germline, CDR1 is LNHDA, CDR2 SQIVND (reference sequence). The germline V and J ends were trimmed by 5 bases and 0 bases, with 17 bases remaining between them. The CDR3: CASSYPSDGSSYNEQFF. The CDR3 DNA reads TGTGCCAGTAGTTACCCCTCGGACGGGAGCTCCTACAATGAGCAGTTCTTC.

The chain carries TRBV27 and TRBJ2-1, with 10 bases that match TRBD1. Germline CDR1 MNHEY, CDR2 SMNVEV (reference sequence). The J segment lost 9 bases and the V segment lost 7 bases, leaving 15 bases of the junction unmatched. This CDR3 contains 16 residues. This chain's CDR3 is CASNAVTGGAWAEQFF. The CDR3 DNA sequence: TGTGCCAGCAACGCCGTGACAGGGGGCGCTTGGGCTGAGCAGTTCTTC.

Only one count was recorded for this clone. The V call is TRBV4-1, the J call TRBJ1-6, with 7 bases aligning to TRBD1. V lost 1 base, J lost 10 bases, and 7 bases stayed unmatched. Germline V lookup: CDR1 MGHRA, CDR2 YSYEKL. The CDR3 consists of 15 residues. The CDR3: CASSQVTGSRSPLHF. The DNA for the CDR3 is TGCGCCAGCAGCCAAGTGACAGGGAGTAGATCACCCCTCCACTTT.

This rearrangement joins TRBV19 to TRBJ1-2, with 10 bases identical to TRBD1. This CDR3 has 15 amino acids. Germline V gene sequence: CDR1 LNHDA, CDR2 SQIVND (reference sequence). J gave up 4 bases and V 3 bases, and 5 bases lay outside the gene matches. CDR3 loop: CASSIGQGVFYGYTF. CDR3 sequence (DNA): TGTGCCAGTAGTATCGGACAGGGGGTCTTCTATGGCTACACCTTC.

The J gene is TRBJ1-2, the V gene TRBV24-1, with a weak D call TRBD1 (5 bases). This CDR3 contains 14 residues. Trimming left V 2 bases short and J 2 bases short, with 8 bases between. Germline CDR1 KGHDR, CDR2 SFDVKD. CDR3 nucleotides: TGTGCCACCAGTGATTCAGACAGAAACTATGGCTACACCTTC. This encodes CATSDSDRNYGYTF.

The chain uses TRBV10-3 and TRBJ1-1; D is ambiguous. Germline CDR1 and CDR2: ENHRY and SYGVKD. CDR3 length: 14 residues. Trimming took off 3 bases at V and 4 bases at J, with 12 bases between the two ends. DNA for the CDR3: TGTGCCATCAGTGACTTGCCCGAGGGCACTGAAGCTTTCTTT. The encoded protein is CAISDLPEGTEAFF.

This chain links TRBV5-1 with TRBJ2-2; tentatively, D is TRBD1 (6 bases). The CDR3 covers 17 residues. Trimming stripped 4 bases from V and 6 bases from J, with 22 bases between. Germline V gene sequence: CDR1 SGHRS, CDR2 YFSETQ. In DNA, the CDR3 is TGCGCCAGCAGCCTCCGATCGACAGGTGGATTGCCCGGGGAGCTGTTTTTT. This translates into CASSLRSTGGLPGELFF.